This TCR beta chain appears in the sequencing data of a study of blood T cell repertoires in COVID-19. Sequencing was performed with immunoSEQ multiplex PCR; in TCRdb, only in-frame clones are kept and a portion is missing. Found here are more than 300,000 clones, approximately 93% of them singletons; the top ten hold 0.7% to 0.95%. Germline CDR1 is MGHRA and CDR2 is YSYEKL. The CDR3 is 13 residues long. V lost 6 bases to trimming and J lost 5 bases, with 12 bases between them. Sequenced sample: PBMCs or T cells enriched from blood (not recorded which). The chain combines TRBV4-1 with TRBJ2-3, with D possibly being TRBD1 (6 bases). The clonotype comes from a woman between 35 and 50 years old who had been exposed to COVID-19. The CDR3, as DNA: TGCGCCAGCAGTCAGGGGTCCGGAGATACGCAGTATTTT. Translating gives CASSQGSGDTQYF.